The T cell receptor beta chain described here comes from a study of T cells in Graves' hyperthyroidism and ophthalmopathy. The V and J ends lost 4 bases and 2 bases, in that order; junction bases with no gene match: 11. The germline V gene encodes CDR1 SEHNR and CDR2 FQNEAQ (reference sequence). The CDR3 spans 16 residues. Study outcomes and limitations: Ophthalmopathy was predicted by the model a median of approximately 6 months ahead of onset.

Each patient was aged 18 to 65 and had newly diagnosed hyperthyroidism of under 2 months' duration. Diagnostic decisions used clinical symptoms, serum thyroxine and TRAb, thyroid ultrasound and orbital computed tomography. This clonotype came up many times. The target antigen is unknown. Using RNA transcripts as the source, TCR beta CDR3 regions were amplified. The HTBI set primed first-round TCR CDR3 RT-PCR. TCRdb re-called the multiplex PCR reads through MiXCR, storing one row per CDR3 protein. This table has around 340,000 distinct CDR3 sequences, approximately 15% appearing once. This chain connects TRBV7-9 to TRBJ2-7; the match to TRBD2 covers 7 bases. Material for sequencing was blood. The clonotype was recovered from a man in his thirties or forties with Graves' hyperthyroidism. The CDR3 reads CASSSSRGEATYEQYF. The CDR3 nucleotides are TGTGCCAGCAGCTCCTCCCGGGGGGAGGCCACCTACGAGCAGTACTTC.